The subject of this entry is one T cell receptor (beta chain). These data originate in a study of metastatic and nonmetastatic thyroid tumors. The CDR3 is made up of 16 amino acids. Trimming cost V 0 bases and J 1 base, with 11 bases left between them. The germline V gene has CDR1 MNHEY and CDR2 SVGEGT. In the original analysis: The distant-metastasis classifier for papillary thyroid cancer was built from CDR3 differences across clinicopathological groups. MiXCR was used by TCRdb to re-call the PCR reads. TCRdb, rather than the study authors, made the V and J calls. The table records around 53,000 clones, around a sixth of them present only once. Nobody among the patients had been given any treatment before thyroid surgery.

This receptor was taken from a female donor with papillary thyroid cancer or a benign thyroid nodule (not recorded which). Some clones in this sample may be carry-over from other donors' samples. The sequenced sample was blood. V is TRBV6-2 or TRBV6-3 and J is TRBJ2-3; perhaps TRBD1 as D (5 bases). The CDR3: CASSYSPSTGTDTQYF. CDR3 DNA: TGTGCCAGCAGTTACTCACCATCGACAGGCACAGATACGCAGTATTTT.